This is a list of T cell receptor beta chains from one sample in a study of blood T cell repertoires in COVID-19. Assay: immunoSEQ multiplex PCR; the TCRdb copy retains only in-frame clones and omits some. The sample shows 100,000 to 150,000 clones, 86% of them seen only once. The material sequenced was peripheral blood. The receptors originated from a human donor in a cohort sampled during active COVID-19. CDR3s include the opening cysteine and the closing phenylalanine or tryptophan. Fields, in order: V gene, D gene, J gene, clone size, CDR3 protein, CDR3 DNA. A D gene is named only where the DNA matches it firmly. Only some rows state a clone size, as once, few, many or a class for expanded clones.

v_gene: TRBV6-1; d_gene: NA; j_gene: TRBJ2-7; abundance: NA; CDR3aa: CASSAGAYEQYF; CDR3nt: TGTGCCAGCAGCGCCGGGGCCTACGAGCAGTACTTC
v_gene: TRBV9; d_gene: NA; j_gene: TRBJ2-2; abundance: few; CDR3aa: CASSVVSSTGELFF; CDR3nt: TGTGCCAGCAGCGTAGTATCTAGCACCGGGGAGCTGTTTTTT
v_gene: TRBV13; d_gene: TRBD1; j_gene: TRBJ2-3; abundance: NA; CDR3aa: CASSPRTGRGDTQYF; CDR3nt: TGTGCCAGCAGCCCCCGGACAGGGCGGGGAGATACGCAGTATTTT
v_gene: TRBV6-5; d_gene: TRBD1; j_gene: TRBJ1-1; abundance: NA; CDR3aa: CASRGQANTEAFF; CDR3nt: TGTGCCAGCAGGGGACAGGCAAACACTGAAGCTTTCTTT
v_gene: TRBV25-1; d_gene: NA; j_gene: TRBJ2-2; abundance: few; CDR3aa: CAASRGAGATGELFF; CDR3nt: TGTGCCGCAAGCCGGGGGGCGGGAGCAACCGGGGAGCTGTTTTTT
v_gene: TRBV19; d_gene: NA; j_gene: TRBJ1-2; abundance: once; CDR3aa: CASSPGRGGYTF; CDR3nt: TGTGCCAGTAGTCCGGGAAGAGGAGGCTACACCTTC
v_gene: TRBV18; d_gene: TRBD2; j_gene: TRBJ2-3; abundance: NA; CDR3aa: CASSPPGGSLAQITQYF; CDR3nt: TGTGCCAGCTCACCACCGGGAGGGAGCTTAGCACAGATAACGCAGTATTTT
v_gene: TRBV10-2; d_gene: TRBD1; j_gene: TRBJ2-7; abundance: NA; CDR3aa: CASSDNRGTDEQYF; CDR3nt: TGCGCCAGCAGTGATAACAGGGGGACGGACGAGCAGTACTTC
v_gene: TRBV30; d_gene: NA; j_gene: TRBJ2-3; abundance: NA; CDR3aa: CAWRQPPIDTQYF; CDR3nt: TGTGCCTGGAGACAACCACCCATCGATACGCAGTATTTT
v_gene: TRBV7-2; d_gene: NA; j_gene: TRBJ1-1; abundance: NA; CDR3aa: CASSKQLNTEAFF; CDR3nt: TGTGCCAGCAGTAAACAGCTGAACACTGAAGCTTTCTTT
v_gene: TRBV9; d_gene: TRBD1; j_gene: TRBJ1-2; abundance: NA; CDR3aa: CASSAEQGLSYGYTF; CDR3nt: TGTGCCAGCAGCGCAGAACAGGGGTTGAGCTATGGCTACACCTTC
v_gene: TRBV28; d_gene: NA; j_gene: TRBJ2-3; abundance: few; CDR3aa: CASTTTGGVGDTQYF; CDR3nt: TGTGCCAGCACCACTACAGGGGGGGTAGGAGATACGCAGTATTTT
v_gene: TRBV19; d_gene: TRBD2; j_gene: TRBJ2-1; abundance: NA; CDR3aa: CASTRTSGSYNEQFF; CDR3nt: TGTGCCAGTACCCGGACTAGCGGGAGTTACAATGAGCAGTTCTTC
v_gene: TRBV18; d_gene: TRBD2; j_gene: TRBJ2-5; abundance: NA; CDR3aa: CASSHGTGGETQYF; CDR3nt: TGTGCCAGCTCACACGGGACGGGAGGGGAGACCCAGTACTTC
v_gene: TRBV6-5; d_gene: NA; j_gene: TRBJ1-2; abundance: NA; CDR3aa: CASSYSGGYGYTF; CDR3nt: TGTGCCAGCAGTTACTCGGGGGGATATGGCTACACCTTC
v_gene: TRBV5-8; d_gene: NA; j_gene: TRBJ2-3; abundance: NA; CDR3aa: CASISGRPDTQYF; CDR3nt: TGTGCCAGCATCTCGGGAAGGCCAGATACGCAGTATTTT
v_gene: TRBV5-1; d_gene: NA; j_gene: TRBJ2-2; abundance: NA; CDR3aa: CASSLHPGVGTGELFF; CDR3nt: TGCGCCAGCAGCTTGCATCCGGGAGTGGGGACCGGGGAGCTGTTTTTT
v_gene: TRBV7-2; d_gene: NA; j_gene: TRBJ1-1; abundance: NA; CDR3aa: CASSLPLQRSTRNTEAFF; CDR3nt: TGTGCCAGCAGCTTACCCCTTCAGCGTTCAACAAGGAACACTGAAGCTTTCTTT
v_gene: TRBV7-9; d_gene: NA; j_gene: TRBJ2-1; abundance: NA; CDR3aa: CASSLSVSKSGEQFF; CDR3nt: TGTGCCAGCAGCTTATCCGTGTCGAAGTCAGGTGAGCAGTTCTTC
v_gene: TRBV5-1; d_gene: TRBD1; j_gene: TRBJ2-1; abundance: NA; CDR3aa: CASSTTGQAVVF; CDR3nt: TGCGCCAGCAGCACCACGGGACAGGCGGTAGTCTTC
v_gene: TRBV3-1/TRBV3-2; d_gene: TRBD1; j_gene: TRBJ2-1; abundance: NA; CDR3aa: CASRPGQGRNEQFF; CDR3nt: TGTGCCAGCAGGCCTGGACAGGGTCGGAATGAGCAGTTCTTC
v_gene: TRBV7-2; d_gene: TRBD2; j_gene: TRBJ2-1; abundance: NA; CDR3aa: CASSFSASGINEQFF; CDR3nt: TGTGCCAGCAGCTTTTCGGCTAGCGGGATAAATGAGCAGTTCTTC
v_gene: TRBV6-5; d_gene: NA; j_gene: TRBJ2-7; abundance: NA; CDR3aa: CASSYSAASRYEQYF; CDR3nt: TGTGCCAGCAGTTACTCTGCGGCCAGTCGCTACGAGCAGTACTTC
v_gene: TRBV18; d_gene: NA; j_gene: TRBJ2-3; abundance: NA; CDR3aa: CASSPIQGAALDTQYF; CDR3nt: TGTGCCAGCTCACCAATTCAAGGAGCCGCGTTAGATACGCAGTATTTT
v_gene: TRBV19; d_gene: NA; j_gene: TRBJ1-5; abundance: NA; CDR3aa: CASGPGVSNQPQHF; CDR3nt: TGTGCCAGTGGCCCAGGGGTTAGCAATCAGCCCCAGCATTTT
v_gene: TRBV5-1; d_gene: NA; j_gene: TRBJ1-1; abundance: few; CDR3aa: CASRLGQMNTEAFF; CDR3nt: TGCGCCAGCAGGCTAGGACAAATGAACACTGAAGCTTTCTTT
v_gene: TRBV9; d_gene: NA; j_gene: TRBJ1-3; abundance: few; CDR3aa: CASSVGEGGGNTIYF; CDR3nt: TGTGCCAGCAGCGTAGGAGAGGGAGGCGGAAACACCATATATTTT
v_gene: TRBV20-1; d_gene: NA; j_gene: TRBJ1-1; abundance: NA; CDR3aa: CSASRGLTEAFF; CDR3nt: TGCAGTGCTAGTCGTGGGCTCACTGAAGCTTTCTTT
v_gene: TRBV3-1/TRBV3-2; d_gene: TRBD2; j_gene: TRBJ2-7; abundance: NA; CDR3aa: CASSQVLAGGEQYF; CDR3nt: TGTGCCAGCAGCCAGGTTCTAGCGGGAGGCGAGCAGTACTTC
v_gene: TRBV18; d_gene: NA; j_gene: TRBJ2-7; abundance: NA; CDR3aa: CASSLEYSSYEQYF; CDR3nt: TGTGCCAGCTCATTGGAGTATAGCTCCTACGAGCAGTACTTC
v_gene: TRBV7-9; d_gene: NA; j_gene: TRBJ1-1; abundance: NA; CDR3aa: CASSLEANTEAFF; CDR3nt: TGTGCCAGCAGCTTAGAAGCGAACACTGAAGCTTTCTTT
v_gene: TRBV5-4; d_gene: NA; j_gene: TRBJ2-1; abundance: NA; CDR3aa: CASSPAPLTRRRNEQFF; CDR3nt: TGTGCCAGCAGCCCTGCCCCACTGACTCGACGAAGGAATGAGCAGTTCTTC
v_gene: TRBV6-2/TRBV6-3; d_gene: NA; j_gene: TRBJ2-1; abundance: NA; CDR3aa: CASSFDLKQFF; CDR3nt: TGTGCCAGCAGTTTTGACTTAAAGCAGTTCTTC
v_gene: TRBV4-1; d_gene: NA; j_gene: TRBJ2-5; abundance: NA; CDR3aa: CASSRNRLETQYF; CDR3nt: TGCGCCAGCAGTCGAAACAGGCTTGAGACCCAGTACTTC
v_gene: TRBV19; d_gene: NA; j_gene: TRBJ2-7; abundance: NA; CDR3aa: CASSKQGPPWYEQYF; CDR3nt: TGTGCCAGTAGTAAACAGGGTCCACCTTGGTACGAGCAGTACTTC
v_gene: TRBV30; d_gene: TRBD2; j_gene: TRBJ2-3; abundance: NA; CDR3aa: CAWSRGRATDTQYF; CDR3nt: TGTGCCTGGAGTCGGGGGAGGGCGACAGATACGCAGTATTTT
v_gene: TRBV6-5; d_gene: NA; j_gene: TRBJ1-5; abundance: NA; CDR3aa: CATKRGANSNQPQHF; CDR3nt: TGTGCCACCAAAAGAGGAGCGAATAGCAATCAGCCCCAGCATTTT
v_gene: TRBV6-5; d_gene: NA; j_gene: TRBJ2-7; abundance: NA; CDR3aa: CASSYVQGNYEQYF; CDR3nt: TGTGCCAGCAGTTACGTACAGGGAAACTACGAGCAGTACTTC
v_gene: TRBV7-8; d_gene: TRBD2; j_gene: TRBJ2-1; abundance: NA; CDR3aa: CASSRDRGDNEQFF; CDR3nt: TGTGCCAGCAGCCGAGATCGGGGGGACAATGAGCAGTTCTTC
v_gene: TRBV4-3; d_gene: NA; j_gene: TRBJ2-7; abundance: NA; CDR3aa: CASSQEVAEYEQYF; CDR3nt: TGCGCCAGCAGCCAAGAGGTGGCGGAATACGAGCAGTACTTC